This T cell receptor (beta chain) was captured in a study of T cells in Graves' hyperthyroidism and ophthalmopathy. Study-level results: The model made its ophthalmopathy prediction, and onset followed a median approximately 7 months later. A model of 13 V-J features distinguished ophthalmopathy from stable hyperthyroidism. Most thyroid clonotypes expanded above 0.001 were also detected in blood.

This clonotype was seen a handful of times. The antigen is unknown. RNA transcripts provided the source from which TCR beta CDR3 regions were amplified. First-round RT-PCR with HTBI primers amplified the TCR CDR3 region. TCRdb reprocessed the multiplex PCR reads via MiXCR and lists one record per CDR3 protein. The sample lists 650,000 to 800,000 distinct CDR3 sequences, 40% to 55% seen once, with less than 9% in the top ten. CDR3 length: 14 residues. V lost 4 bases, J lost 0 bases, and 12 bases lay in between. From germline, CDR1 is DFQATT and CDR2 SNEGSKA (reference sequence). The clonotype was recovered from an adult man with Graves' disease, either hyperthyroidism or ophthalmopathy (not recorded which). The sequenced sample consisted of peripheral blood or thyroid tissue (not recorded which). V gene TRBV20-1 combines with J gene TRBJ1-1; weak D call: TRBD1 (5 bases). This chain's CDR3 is CSANQGILNTEAFF. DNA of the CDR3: TGCAGTGCTAACCAGGGAATATTGAACACTGAAGCTTTCTTT.